This T cell receptor (beta chain) was sequenced in a study of cytomegalovirus exposure and HLA in healthy donors. Findings of the study overall: Productive rates of about 87% or about 30% were seen for most TCR beta V segments in an earlier analysis.

Notes on this clone: What it binds is unknown.

Amplification used 60 Vbeta primers and 13 Jbeta primers. This table comes from immunoSEQ multiplex PCR, and its TCRdb copy is limited to in-frame clones, with some not included. The sample consists of some 120,000 clones, over 60% of them appearing once. The CDR3 is made up of 14 amino acids. V was trimmed by 3 bases and J by 5 bases, leaving 13 bases between them. The germline V gene has CDR1 WSHSY and CDR2 SAAADI. The sequence was collected from a man aged 60 to 69 in good health and CMV-seropositive. Specimen: PBMCs. This chain uses TRBV10-2 with TRBJ1-2, with D possibly matching TRBD1 (5 bases). The CDR3 region is CASSEAGAPYGYTF. CDR3 coding DNA: TGCGCCAGCAGTGAAGCTGGGGCGCCTTATGGCTACACCTTC.